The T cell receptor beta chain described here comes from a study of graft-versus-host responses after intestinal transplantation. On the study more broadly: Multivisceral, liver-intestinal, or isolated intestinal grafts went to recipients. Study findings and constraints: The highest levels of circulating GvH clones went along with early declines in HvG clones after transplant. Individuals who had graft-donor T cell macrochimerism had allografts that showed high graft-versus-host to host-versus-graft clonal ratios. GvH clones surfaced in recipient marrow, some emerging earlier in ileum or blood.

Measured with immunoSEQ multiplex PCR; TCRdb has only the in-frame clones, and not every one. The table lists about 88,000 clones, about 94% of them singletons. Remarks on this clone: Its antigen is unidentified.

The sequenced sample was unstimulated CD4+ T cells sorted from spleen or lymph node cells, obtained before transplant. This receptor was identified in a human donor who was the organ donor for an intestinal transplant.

This chain's CDR3 is CASGTFRTQETQYF. The CDR3, as DNA: TGTGCCAGCGGAACATTTAGGACGCAAGAGACCCAGTACTTC. This rearrangement joins TRBV27 to TRBJ2-5; no definite D call. The CDR3 sequence is 14 residues long. Trimming removed 8 bases at V and 2 bases at J, with 15 bases between. Germline values: CDR1 MNHEY, CDR2 SMNVEV (reference sequence).